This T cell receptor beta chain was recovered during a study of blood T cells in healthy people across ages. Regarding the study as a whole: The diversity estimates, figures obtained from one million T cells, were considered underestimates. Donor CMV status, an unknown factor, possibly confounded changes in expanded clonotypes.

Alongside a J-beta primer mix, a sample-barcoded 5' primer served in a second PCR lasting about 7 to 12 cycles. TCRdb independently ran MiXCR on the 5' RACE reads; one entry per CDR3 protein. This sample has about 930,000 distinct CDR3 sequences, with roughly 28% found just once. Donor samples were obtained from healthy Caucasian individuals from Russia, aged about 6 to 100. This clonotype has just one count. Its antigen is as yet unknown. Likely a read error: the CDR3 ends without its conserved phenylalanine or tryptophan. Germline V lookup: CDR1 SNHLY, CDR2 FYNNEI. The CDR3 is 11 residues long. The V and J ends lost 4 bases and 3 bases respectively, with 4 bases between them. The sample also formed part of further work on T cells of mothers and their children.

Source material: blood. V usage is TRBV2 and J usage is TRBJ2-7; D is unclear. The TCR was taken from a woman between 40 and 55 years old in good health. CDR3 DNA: TGTGCCAGCAGTGTTGTCTACGAGCAGTACTTA. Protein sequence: CASSVVYEQYL.